Detailed here is one T cell receptor beta chain. The data stem from a study of early T cells in non-severe SARS-CoV-2 infection. Via MiXCR, TCRdb re-called the 5' RACE reads, giving one row per CDR3 protein. The profile shows 30,000 to 45,000 distinct CDR3 sequences, approximately 8.9% of them singletons. The V end was cut by 1 base, the J end by 4 bases, with 6 bases between. Germline CDR1 and CDR2: SGHDT and YYEEEE. The CDR3 runs to 13 residues. The sequenced sample consisted of whole blood. V and J are TRBV5-6 and TRBJ1-3; D not certain. The receptor comes from an adult who was a healthcare worker with PCR-confirmed SARS-CoV-2 infection or an uninfected control (not recorded which). The CDR3 reads CASSLPDGNTIYF. Written as DNA, the CDR3 is TGTGCCAGCAGCTTGCCGGACGGAAACACCATATATTTT.